These 17 T cell receptor beta chains came from one sample sequenced in a study of shared clonotypes between healthy human individuals (dated by TCRdb to 2018 to 2020). Library creation used the immunoSEQ multiplex PCR assay. In its TCRdb copy, this immuneACCESS table keeps in-frame sequences only and misses some clones. Where compared with another copy, unresolved V genes explain less than half of these, and the others have no known cause. Across this sample there are roughly 480,000 clones, with approximately 79% seen only once. About 12% of the sample is in the top ten clones. The sequencing sample was made of PBMCs. All receptors derive from a woman aged 40-49 years in good health. Some clones in this sample may be carry-over from other donors' samples.

The sample holds one count of this clone. The chain recombines TRBV7-7 with TRBJ1-1; perhaps TRBD1 as D (5 bases). There are 14 residues in the CDR3. V was clipped by 5 bases and J by 2 bases, with 12 bases between them. Per the germline V gene, CDR1 is SSHAT and CDR2 is FNYEAQ (reference sequence). The CDR3 DNA is TGTGCCAGCAGCCCAACGACAGCAAACACTGAAGCTTTCTTT. Translated, it gives CASSPTTANTEAFF.

The rearrangement uses TRBV2 and TRBJ2-1; 10 nucleotides agree with TRBD2. The J segment lost 6 bases and the V segment lost 5 bases, leaving 4 bases of the junction unmatched. Germline-derived CDR1 and CDR2 are SNHLY and FYNNEI. The CDR3 runs to 14 residues. In DNA, the CDR3 is TGTGCCAGCAGTCCCGGGACTAGCGTCAATGAGCAGTTCTTC. Its protein is CASSPGTSVNEQFF. Full variable domain (outside the CDR3, taken from reference TRBV2 and TRBJ2-1): EPEVTQTPSHQVTQMGQEVILRCVPISNHLYFYWYRQILGQKVEFLVSFYNNEISEKSEIFDDQFSVERPDGSNFTLKIRSTKLEDSAMYFCASSPGTSVNEQFFGPGTRLTVL.

This chain connects TRBV5-6 to TRBJ2-7, with 7 bases aligning to TRBD2. Trimming at V came to 3 bases and at J to 2 bases, leaving 5 bases not matched to a gene. The CDR3 is made up of 14 amino acids. Germline V CDR1 and CDR2: SGHDT, YYEEEE. The CDR3 sequence: CASSSHGGTYEQYF. Here the CDR3 DNA reads TGTGCCAGCAGCTCCCACGGGGGGACCTACGAGCAGTACTTC.

The CDR3 loop reads CASSPGLAGGAPYEQYF. CDR3 DNA sequence: TGTGCCAGCAGCCCGGGACTAGCGGGAGGGGCCCCCTACGAGCAGTACTTC. The chain employs TRBV11-1 and TRBJ2-7; 16 bases map to TRBD2. The CDR3 is 17 amino acids. The germline V gene has CDR1 SGHAT and CDR2 FQDESV (reference sequence). V was clipped by 5 bases and J by 2 bases; unmatched bases: 6.

With respect to this clone: The CDR3 end shows no conserved phenylalanine or tryptophan, and so a read error is likely. V and J are TRBV29-1 and TRBJ1-1; D not certain. Germline lookup yields CDR1 SQVTM and CDR2 ANQGSEA. Trimming shortened V by 6 bases and J by 0 bases, and 17 bases separated the two germline ends. The CDR3 covers 15 residues. CDR3 residues: CSVSPGWGMNTEAFL. The CDR3 nucleotides are TGCAGCGTCTCGCCGGGTTGGGGTATGAACACTGAAGCTTTCCTT.

This clone was seen once. The CDR3 DNA is TGTGCCATCAGGCAAACCTACGAGCAGTACTTC. This encodes CAIRQTYEQYF. This chain uses TRBV10-3 with TRBJ2-7; D remains ambiguous. In germline, CDR1 is ENHRY, CDR2 SYGVKD. V lost 6 bases and J lost 2, with 5 bases in between. The CDR3 loop spans 11 amino acids.

As concerns this clone: Germline and junction disagree at one end, which may indicate a read error. Other DNA sequences within the sample encode an identical CDR3. The CDR3 reads CASSPQGQPNTEAFF. CDR3 sequence (DNA): TGTGCTAGCTCACCCCAAGGACAGCCGAACACTGAAGCTTTCTTT. The V gene is TRBV18, the J gene TRBJ1-1, with D maybe TRBD1 (6 bases). The CDR3 has 15 residues. Germline-derived CDR1 and CDR2 are KGHSH and LQKENI.

The chain combines TRBV27 with TRBJ2-1; unclear D gene. V lost 6 bases, J lost 7 bases, and 19 bases lay in between. The CDR3 extends over 15 amino acids. Per germline, CDR1 MNHEY and CDR2 SMNVEV (reference sequence). CDR3 nucleotides: TGTGCCAGCAGCCCGACTCCCCCTTCTTCTAATGAGCAGTTCTTC. Translated: CASSPTPPSSNEQFF.

CDR3 loop: CASSQGQDQETQYF. The CDR3 DNA is TGCGCCAGCAGCCAAGGACAGGACCAAGAGACCCAGTACTTC. V gene TRBV4-1 combines with J gene TRBJ2-5; the D gene is possibly TRBD1 (6 bases). This CDR3 is built from 14 residues. Germline CDR1 reads MGHRA; CDR2 reads YSYEKL. Trimming stripped 1 base from V and 0 bases from J, with 6 bases between.

This clone was counted a few times. The chain has TRBV5-4 and TRBJ1-6; D not resolved. The CDR3 contains 17 residues. Germline CDR1 SGHNT, CDR2 YYREEE (reference sequence). Between the trimmed V and J ends, which lost 4 bases and 5 bases, there was a span of 19 bases. In DNA form, the CDR3 reads TGTGCCAGCAGCAAAAGCGGGGTGACACTGAATAATTCACCCCTCCACTTT. Protein product: CASSKSGVTLNNSPLHF.

A few counts support this clone. This rearrangement joins TRBV28 to TRBJ1-1; D gene unclear. Trimming left V 3 bases short and J 8 bases short, with 13 bases between. CDR3 size: 13 residues. Germline V gives CDR1 MDHEN, CDR2 SYDVKM. CDR3 nucleotides: TGTGCCAGCAGTTTCACCCGTGGACCCGAAGCTTTCTTT. This gives the protein CASSFTRGPEAFF. Full variable domain (outside the CDR3, taken from reference TRBV28 and TRBJ1-1): DVKVTQSSRYLVKRTGEKVFLECVQDMDHENMFWYRQDPGLGLRLIYFSYDVKMKEKGDIPEGYSVSREKKERFSLILESASTNQTSMYLCASSFTRGPEAFFGQGTRLTVV.

V usage is TRBV4-2 and J usage is TRBJ2-1; 11 bases map to TRBD2. The CDR3 consists of 17 residues. The V and J ends lost 4 bases and 0 bases, in that order; junction bases with no gene match: 5. CDR1 is LGHNA, CDR2 YNFKEQ, per germline. The CDR3 DNA is TGTGCCAGCAGCCCGTATACTAGCGGGAGCTCCTACAATGAGCAGTTCTTC. It yields the protein CASSPYTSGSSYNEQFF.

V usage is TRBV5-6 and J usage is TRBJ2-1; D gene uncertain. Trimming left V 0 bases short and J 10 bases short, with 8 bases between. The CDR3 totals 12 residues. Germline V gene lookup returns CDR1 SGHDT and CDR2 YYEEEE. The CDR3 is CASSLVTGEQFF. Here the CDR3 DNA reads TGTGCCAGCAGCTTGGTGACGGGCGAGCAGTTCTTC.

This chain connects TRBV5-8 to TRBJ2-5; maybe TRBD1 (5 bases). This CDR3 is built from 17 residues. The germline V gene encodes CDR1 SGHTS and CDR2 YDEGEE. Trimming took 0 bases from V and 5 from J, leaving 20 bases between them. CDR3 nucleotides: TGTGCCAGCAGCTTGGGGGTCGCAGGGTTTTCTGGGGAGACCCAGTACTTC. This gives the protein CASSLGVAGFSGETQYF.

The genes are TRBV18 and TRBJ2-7, with 7 positions matching TRBD1. The ends lost 4 bases at V and 4 bases at J; junction bases unmatched: 7. Germline CDR1 and CDR2: KGHSH and LQKENI. The CDR3 has 14 amino acids. CDR3 region: CASSQRQGEYEQYF. CDR3 nucleotide sequence: TGTGCCAGCTCACAACGACAGGGCGAGTACGAGCAGTACTTC.

V gene TRBV5-1 combines with J gene TRBJ1-1; 9 nucleotides agree with TRBD1. Germline lookup yields CDR1 SGHRS and CDR2 YFSETQ. J was trimmed by 1 base and V by 2 bases; bases with no gene match: 3. This CDR3 is 15 amino acids long. CDR3 coding DNA: TGCGCCAGCAGCTTAGTGACAGGGGGGAACACTGAAGCTTTCTTT. This translates into CASSLVTGGNTEAFF.

This sequence joins TRBV11-2 and TRBJ2-5; 8 nucleotides align to TRBD2. There are 17 residues in the CDR3. In germline, CDR1 is SGHAT, CDR2 FQNNGV. V lost 1 base, J lost 5 bases, and 12 bases stayed unmatched. The CDR3 loop reads CASSLATFSGESETQYF. CDR3 in DNA: TGTGCCAGCAGCTTAGCGACGTTTAGCGGGGAAAGTGAGACCCAGTACTTC.